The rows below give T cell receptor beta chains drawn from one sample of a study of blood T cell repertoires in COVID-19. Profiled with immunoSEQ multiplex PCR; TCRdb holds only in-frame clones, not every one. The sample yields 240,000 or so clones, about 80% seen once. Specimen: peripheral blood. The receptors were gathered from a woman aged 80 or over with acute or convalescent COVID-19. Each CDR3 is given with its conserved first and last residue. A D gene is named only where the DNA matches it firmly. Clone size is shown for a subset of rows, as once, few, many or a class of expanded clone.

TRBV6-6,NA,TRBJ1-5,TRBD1,TGTGCCAGCAGTTACTCCGACAGGGCGGGTCAGCCCCAGCATTTT,CASSYSDRAGQPQHF
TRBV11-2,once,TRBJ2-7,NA,TGTGCCAGCAGCTTAGCGGTTTGGGGCAGGTCCTACGAGCAGTACTTC,CASSLAVWGRSYEQYF
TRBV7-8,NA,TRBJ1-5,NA,TGTGCCAGCAGCTTAGCTCGAGATCAGCCCCAGCATTTT,CASSLARDQPQHF
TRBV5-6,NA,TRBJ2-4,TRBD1,TGTGCCAGCAGCCCCGGGACAGGTGGACAAAACATTCAGTACTTC,CASSPGTGGQNIQYF
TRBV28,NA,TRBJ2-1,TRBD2,TGTGCCAGCAGTCACGGACCGGGAGGGCATGAGCAGTTCTTC,CASSHGPGGHEQFF
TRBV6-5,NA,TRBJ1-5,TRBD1,TGTGCCAGCACCGAGGGGGCAGGGCTCAATCAGCCCCAGCATTTT,CASTEGAGLNQPQHF
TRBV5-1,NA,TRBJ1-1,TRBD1,TGCGCCAGCAGCTTGGGACAGGGGGCCACTGAAGCTTTCTTT,CASSLGQGATEAFF
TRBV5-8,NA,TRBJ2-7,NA,TGTGCCAGCAGCTTCACGGGAGAGCAGTACTTC,CASSFTGEQYF
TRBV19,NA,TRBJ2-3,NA,TGTGCCAGTAGTATTAACCAGGGCCCGATTGCACGGGATACGCAGTATTTT,CASSINQGPIARDTQYF
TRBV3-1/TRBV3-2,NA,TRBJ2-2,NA,TGTGCCAGCAGCCAGAGTAGGGCCAGGGGAACCGGGGAGCTGTTTTTT,CASSQSRARGTGELFF
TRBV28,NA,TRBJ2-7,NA,TGTGCCAGCAGTTTAGGTCTCGGTTCAAGAGAGCAGTACTTC,CASSLGLGSREQYF
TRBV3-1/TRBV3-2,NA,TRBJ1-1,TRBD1,TGTGCCAGCAGCCAAGTGACAGGGCTGAGGACTGAAGCTTTCTTT,CASSQVTGLRTEAFF
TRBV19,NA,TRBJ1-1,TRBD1,TGTGCCAGTAGTACAGGGGGCACCTTGAACACTGAAGCTTTCTTT,CASSTGGTLNTEAFF
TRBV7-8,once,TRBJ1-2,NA,TGTGCCAGCAGCTCACGGACATCCGACTATGGCTACACCTTC,CASSSRTSDYGYTF
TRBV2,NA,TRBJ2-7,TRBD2,TGTGCCAGCAGTGAAGCTAGCGGGGACTCCTACGAGCAGTACTTC,CASSEASGDSYEQYF
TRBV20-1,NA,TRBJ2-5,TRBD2,TGCAGTGCTAGTATATCTAGCGGGGGAAAAGAGACCCAGTACTTC,CSASISSGGKETQYF
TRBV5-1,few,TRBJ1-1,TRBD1,TGCGCCAGCAACCAACAGGGGACGGCTGAAGCTTTCTTT,CASNQQGTAEAFF
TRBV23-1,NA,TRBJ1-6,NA,TGCGCCAGCAGTCAATCAACTCCGACAGAACATAATTCACCCCTCCACTTT,CASSQSTPTEHNSPLHF
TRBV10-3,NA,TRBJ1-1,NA,TGTGCCATCAGTAAACAGGGTACTGAAGCTTTCTTT,CAISKQGTEAFF
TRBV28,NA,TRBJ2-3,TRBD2,TGTGCCAGCAGTTTATGGGCTAGCGGGGGGAGCACAGATACGCAGTATTTT,CASSLWASGGSTDTQYF
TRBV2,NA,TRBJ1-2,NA,TGTGCCAGCGGGACTCCCGGCGGGTATGGCTACACCTTC,CASGTPGGYGYTF
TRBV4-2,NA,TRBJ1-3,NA,TGTGCCAGCAGCCAACGTGCACCGAGCTCTGGAAACACCATATATTTT,CASSQRAPSSGNTIYF
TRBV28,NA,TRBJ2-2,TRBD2,TGTGCCAGCAGTTTATCGCGGGGGGCGGACACCGGGGAGCTGTTTTTT,CASSLSRGADTGELFF
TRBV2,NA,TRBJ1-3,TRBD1,TGTGCCAGCAGGCCACGACAGGGCCGCTCTGGAAACACCATATATTTT,CASRPRQGRSGNTIYF
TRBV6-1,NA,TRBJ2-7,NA,TGTGCCAGCAGTGAAGCGCTGAGGGACTACGAGCAGTACTTC,CASSEALRDYEQYF
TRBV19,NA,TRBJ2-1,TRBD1,TGTGCCAGTAGTATTCTAACCGGGACAGCGAACAATGAGCAGTTCTTC,CASSILTGTANNEQFF